These T cell receptor beta chains were read from a single sample in a study of OX40 agonist ivuxolimab in advanced cancers. The repertoire was sequenced with immunoSEQ multiplex PCR; TCRdb's copy has only in-frame clones and lacks some. Of roughly 80,000 clones listed, 90% were seen once; the top ten hold around 0.7%. The sample was CD4+ or CD8+ T cells sorted from blood, taken in a trial of the OX40 agonist ivuxolimab. The origin of the receptors is an adult with an advanced solid tumor such as melanoma, head and neck, liver or kidney cancer. Both conserved end residues are part of each CDR3. D genes are given only for firm matches. Clone sizes are given selectively: once, few, many, or a class where the clone is expanded.

>NA|TRBJ1-1|TRBV18|NA
TGTGCCAGCTCAGCCAACCTCGGACAAGGGACTGAAGCTTTCTTT
CASSANLGQGTEAFF
>NA|TRBJ1-4|TRBV15|NA
TGTGCCACCAGCGCCGACTTGACTTCAACTAATGAAAAACTGTTTTTT
CATSADLTSTNEKLFF
>NA|TRBJ2-1|TRBV18|NA
TGTGCCAGCTCCCCAAGCGTGAGCTCCTACAATGAGCAGTTCTTC
CASSPSVSSYNEQFF
>NA|TRBJ1-5|TRBV28|NA
TGTGCCAGCAGTTCAGTTGGCGGAGAACTACAGCCCCAGCATTTT
CASSSVGGELQPQHF
>few|TRBJ2-2|TRBV6-1|NA
TGTGCCAGCAGTGAAGTCGGGGTGGGCTCAAACACCGGGGAGCTGTTTTTT
CASSEVGVGSNTGELFF
>NA|TRBJ2-1|TRBV7-9|NA
TGTGCCAGCAGCACGACTGTGAACTACAATGAGCAGTTCTTC
CASSTTVNYNEQFF
>NA|TRBJ2-3|TRBV6-1|NA
TGTGCCAGCAGAGAAGCCAGGGGAAACACAGATACGCAGTATTTT
CASREARGNTDTQYF
>NA|TRBJ1-1|TRBV18|NA
TGTGCCAGCTCACTAGATGAGAGGACTGAAGCTTTCTTT
CASSLDERTEAFF
>NA|TRBJ1-5|TRBV19|NA
TGTGCCAGTAGCCTCCTTACAGGGAGCAATCAGCCCCAGCATTTT
CASSLLTGSNQPQHF
>NA|TRBJ1-4|TRBV5-1|TRBD1
TGCGCCAGCAGCTCGGGACAGATCGATGAAAAACTGTTTTTT
CASSSGQIDEKLFF